The 30 T cell receptor beta chains listed next were all sequenced from one sample in a study of graft-versus-host responses after intestinal transplantation. What these receptors recognize is not known. Some clones are missing from TCRdb's copy, which holds only in-frame ones; the method was immunoSEQ multiplex PCR. The table shows around 96,000 clones, with approximately 90% occurring only once. The sample in question was unstimulated CD4+ T cells sorted from spleen or lymph node cells, obtained before intestinal transplant. The source is a human donor who received an intestinal transplant.

The chain couples TRBV19 to TRBJ1-4; D is ambiguous. CDR1 is LNHDA and CDR2 is SQIVND in the germline V gene (reference sequence). The CDR3 contains 14 residues. The V gene lost 8 bases and the J gene lost 0 bases, with 10 bases spanning the gap. CDR3 in amino acids: CASAPGTTNEKLFF. CDR3 sequence (DNA): TGTGCCAGTGCCCCCGGGACAACTAATGAAAAACTGTTTTTT.

The rearrangement joins TRBV18 to TRBJ1-6, with D tentatively TRBD1 (6 bases). Germline CDR1 is KGHSH and CDR2 is LQKENI. V dropped 3 bases and J dropped 7 bases, with 7 bases sitting between them. This CDR3 has 13 residues. The CDR3 nucleotides are TGTGCCAGCTCACCGGGACAAAATTCACCCCTCCACTTT. This encodes CASSPGQNSPLHF.

The V gene is TRBV9, the J gene TRBJ2-7, with 8 nucleotides matching TRBD1. The CDR3 extends over 14 amino acids. V shed 0 bases, J shed 6 bases, and the junction held 5 bases outside the gene matches. In germline, CDR1 is SGDLS, CDR2 YYNGEE. In DNA form, the CDR3 reads TGTGCCAGCAGCGTAGGGTCAGGGGGCTCCGAGCAGTACTTC. Protein sequence: CASSVGSGGSEQYF.

The CDR3 reads CASRVQAANTGELFF. As DNA, the CDR3 is TGTGCCAGTAGGGTGCAGGCCGCGAACACCGGGGAGCTGTTTTTT. This chain joins TRBV19 and TRBJ2-2; D remains ambiguous. The V and J ends lost 6 bases and 0 bases respectively, with 11 bases between them. The CDR3 length is 15 residues. Germline V gives CDR1 LNHDA, CDR2 SQIVND (reference sequence).

The chain is built from TRBV28 and TRBJ1-5, with 9 positions matching TRBD1. V lost 2 bases, J lost 1 base, and 9 bases stayed unmatched. The CDR3 consists of 18 residues. The germline CDR1 and CDR2 sequences are MDHEN and SYDVKM. The CDR3 region is CASSLIMGTGYSNQPQHF. CDR3 coding DNA: TGTGCCAGCAGTTTAATCATGGGGACAGGGTACAGCAATCAGCCCCAGCATTTT.

The V call is TRBV6-1, the J call TRBJ1-2; perhaps TRBD1 as D (5 bases). This CDR3 region has 12 residues. In germline, CDR1 is MNHNS, CDR2 SASEGT. Trimming took 11 bases from V and 4 from J, leaving 14 bases between them. CDR3 sequence reads: CASSREGYGYTF. The CDR3 DNA sequence: TGTGCCTCATCCAGGGAAGGCTATGGCTACACCTTC.

This clone has a handful of counts. The CDR3 reads CAISVAETGYEQYF. The DNA of the CDR3 is TGTGCCATCAGTGTGGCGGAGACCGGCTACGAGCAGTACTTC. The chain has TRBV10-3 and TRBJ2-7; D is unclear. The ends were cut back, 4 bases at V and 3 bases at J, with 13 bases in the middle. CDR3 length: 14 amino acids. CDR1 and CDR2 from the germline V gene are ENHRY and SYGVKD.

This clone showed up just a few times. This chain uses TRBV5-6 with TRBJ1-6, with 7 bases identical to TRBD1. With 2 bases clipped from V and 7 bases from J, the junction kept 9 bases outside the gene matches. The CDR3 spans 16 residues. From germline, CDR1 is SGHDT and CDR2 YYEEEE. CDR3 amino acids: CASSFDDRVGNSPLHF. In nucleotides, the CDR3 is TGTGCCAGCAGCTTTGACGACAGGGTGGGAAATTCACCCCTCCACTTT.

The chain couples TRBV5-1 to TRBJ2-3; the D gene is possibly TRBD1 (6 bases). CDR1 is SGHRS and CDR2 is YFSETQ in the germline V gene. This CDR3 comprises 16 residues. The V and J ends lost 0 bases and 0 bases respectively, with 11 bases between them. CDR3 protein: CASSLEAGVSTDTQYF. The CDR3 DNA reads as TGCGCCAGCAGCTTGGAGGCAGGGGTGAGCACAGATACGCAGTATTTT.

The chain recombines TRBV28 with TRBJ2-3; D might be TRBD2 (5 bases). The length of the CDR3 is 16 residues. V lost 6 bases and J 2 bases, leaving 18 bases between the germline ends. Germline CDR1 and CDR2: MDHEN and SYDVKM. This CDR3 reads CASSGAVRRATDTQYF. The CDR3 nucleotides are TGTGCCAGCAGCGGAGCCGTTCGGCGGGCCACAGATACGCAGTATTTT.

The genes are TRBV2 and TRBJ1-2, with D hard to call. V was cut by 0 bases and J by 7 bases, with 12 bases left in between. Germline CDR1 and CDR2: SNHLY and FYNNEI. The CDR3 loop spans 14 amino acids. DNA of the CDR3: TGTGCCAGCAGTGAAGCGCTTCGGTACTCTGGCTACACCTTC. Encoded protein: CASSEALRYSGYTF.

V usage is TRBV6-6 and J usage is TRBJ1-2; D is ambiguous. This CDR3 region has 14 residues. Germline assignment: CDR1 MNHNY and CDR2 SVGAGI (reference sequence). With 7 bases removed from V and 8 bases from J, the gap between germline ends came to 20 bases. This chain's CDR3 is CASTPPLRLGGYTF. CDR3 nucleotides: TGTGCCAGCACCCCCCCCCTTAGACTCGGCGGCTACACCTTC.

The chain employs TRBV2 and TRBJ1-6; D is perhaps TRBD1 (6 bases). Germline V gene sequence: CDR1 SNHLY, CDR2 FYNNEI. Deletions cut 6 bases from V and 9 bases from J, with 15 bases between. This CDR3 is 14 amino acids long. CDR3 bases: TGTGCCAGCAGGTCCACAGGGAGGGTTTCACCCCTCCACTTT. It codes for CASRSTGRVSPLHF.

The chain employs TRBV2 and TRBJ1-6, with a tentative D call TRBD1 (5 bases). The CDR3 is 15 amino acids. The germline V gene has CDR1 SNHLY and CDR2 FYNNEI. V lost 3 bases and J 7 bases, leaving 13 bases between the germline ends. CDR3 protein: CASSDSRGTNSPLHF. DNA for the CDR3: TGTGCCAGCAGTGATTCACGCGGGACCAATTCACCCCTCCACTTT. Supplemented by reference TRBV2 and TRBJ1-6, the full variable domain reads EPEVTQTPSHQVTQMGQEVILRCVPISNHLYFYWYRQILGQKVEFLVSFYNNEISEKSEIFDDQFSVERPDGSNFTLKIRSTKLEDSAMYFCASSDSRGTNSPLHFGNGTRLTVT.

This chain joins TRBV6-1 and TRBJ2-7, with a weak D call TRBD1 (5 bases). The germline gives CDR1 MNHNS, CDR2 SASEGT. The CDR3 loop spans 13 amino acids. Trimming left V 3 bases short and J 5 bases short, with 11 bases between. CDR3: CASSENRNHEQYF. In nucleotides, the CDR3 is TGTGCCAGCAGTGAGAACAGGAACCACGAGCAGTACTTC.

V is TRBV6-5 and J is TRBJ2-1; D is ambiguous. The CDR3 has 14 residues. Germline V CDR1 and CDR2: MNHEY, SVGAGI. Trimming left V 5 bases short and J 6 bases short, with 14 bases between. The DNA of the CDR3 is TGTGCCAGCAGTACCCCCGCGGCGAGCAATGAGCAGTTCTTC. Its protein product is CASSTPAASNEQFF.

V usage is TRBV5-1 and J usage is TRBJ2-5; tentative D call: TRBD1 (5 bases). With the DNA end fitting TRBJ2-7 better, the J assignment may be wrong. The CDR3 spans 17 residues. The germline V gene has CDR1 SGHRS and CDR2 YFSETQ. The DNA for the CDR3 is TGCGCCAGCAGGGACGATAAGGGGCGGACCGTAGCCTACGAGCAGTACTTC. It codes for CASRDDKGRTVAYEQYF.

This chain connects TRBV5-3 to TRBJ2-3, with 13 bases lining up with TRBD2. TRBV5-3 is assigned to the ORF class and has an uncertain function. This CDR3 is built from 18 residues. Losses at the gene ends were 3 bases for V and 4 bases for J; bases not matched to a gene: 11. CDR3 region: CARSSPGLAGNWADTQYF. The CDR3 DNA reads as TGTGCCAGAAGCTCCCCGGGACTAGCGGGAAATTGGGCAGATACGCAGTATTTT.

The chain recombines TRBV7-9 with TRBJ2-5; 8 nucleotides line up with TRBD2. Germline values: CDR1 SEHNR, CDR2 FQNEAQ (reference sequence). This CDR3 has 14 residues. The ends lost 5 bases at V and 4 bases at J; junction bases unmatched: 6. In nucleotides, the CDR3 is TGTGCCAGCAGCATCAGTAGCGGGGCAGAGACCCAGTACTTC. Protein sequence: CASSISSGAETQYF.

The V and J genes are TRBV6-6 and TRBJ1-2; 7 positions match TRBD1. The CDR3 loop spans 15 amino acids. Germline V CDR1 and CDR2: MNHNY, SVGAGI (reference sequence). J was trimmed by 2 bases and V by 4 bases; bases with no gene match: 7. CDR3 sequence reads: CASSLPGTANYGYTF. The CDR3 DNA reads TGTGCCAGCAGTTTGCCCGGGACAGCCAACTATGGCTACACCTTC.

The rearrangement links TRBV30 to TRBJ1-2; D perhaps matches TRBD1 (5 bases). In germline, CDR1 is GTSNPN, CDR2 SVGIG (reference sequence). V was shortened by 0 bases and J by 5 bases, with 16 bases between the two germline ends. This CDR3 is 15 amino acids long. The chain's CDR3 is CAWSVLLGEGYGYTF. CDR3 DNA sequence: TGTGCCTGGAGTGTACTCCTAGGGGAGGGATATGGCTACACCTTC.

The chain combines TRBV9 with TRBJ1-1; 11 bases are a match to TRBD1. V gave up 1 base and J gave up 8 bases; unmatched junction bases: 1. This CDR3 is 13 amino acids long. CDR1 and CDR2 from the germline V gene are SGDLS and YYNGEE. For the CDR3, the DNA is TGTGCCAGCAGCGTAAGGGACAGGGGGGAAGCTTTCTTT. It codes for CASSVRDRGEAFF.

The genes are TRBV5-5 and TRBJ2-7, with no clear D. The germline gives CDR1 SGHKS, CDR2 YYEKEE (reference sequence). This CDR3 is built from 12 residues. The V end was cut by 3 bases, the J end by 5 bases, with 9 bases between. CDR3 in amino acids: CASSSPRDEQYF. The CDR3 nucleotides are TGTGCCAGCAGCTCCCCTCGGGACGAGCAGTACTTC.

The chain recombines TRBV7-9 with TRBJ1-5; a possible D gene is TRBD1 (5 bases). The V gene's germline CDR1 is SEHNR and CDR2 FQNEAQ (reference sequence). The CDR3 contains 18 residues. The V and J ends lost 4 bases and 0 bases respectively, with 19 bases between them. The CDR3 spells CASSYLWGGLDSNQPQHF. The CDR3 bases are TGTGCCAGCAGCTACCTTTGGGGGGGGTTGGATAGCAATCAGCCCCAGCATTTT. The full variable domain, in which reference TRBV7-9 and TRBJ1-5 provide the parts outside the CDR3, is DTGVSQNPRHKITKRGQNVTFRCDPISEHNRLYWYRQTLGQGPEFLTYFQNEAQLEKSRLLSDRFSAERPKGSFSTLEIQRTEQGDSAMYLCASSYLWGGLDSNQPQHFGDGTRLSIL.

The chain couples TRBV2 to TRBJ2-3; 9 bases agree with TRBD1. The CDR3 is 18 residues long. The germline V gene encodes CDR1 SNHLY and CDR2 FYNNEI. Unmatched junction bases numbered 13, after V lost 6 bases and J lost 0 bases. DNA for the CDR3: TGTGCCAGCAGCCGCCGGGACAGGGCCCTACATAGCACAGATACGCAGTATTTT. Translation: CASSRRDRALHSTDTQYF.

This chain connects TRBV2 to TRBJ1-5; D might be TRBD1 (5 bases). CDR1 and CDR2 (germline): SNHLY, FYNNEI. This CDR3 comprises 14 residues. The V end was cut by 4 bases, the J end by 1 base, with 8 bases between. The CDR3 region has the DNA TGTGCCAGCAGTGTGGGGGGGAGCAATCAGCCCCAGCATTTT. Amino acids: CASSVGGSNQPQHF.

The gene calls are TRBV10-1 and TRBJ1-1, with TRBD1 matching 7 bases. CDR1 is WNHNN, CDR2 SYGVQD, per germline (reference sequence). CDR3 length: 16 amino acids. The V gene end was trimmed by 0 bases and the J gene end by 1 base; junction bases not matched to a gene: 5. The CDR3 region has the DNA TGCGCCAGCAGTGAGTCCGGTACAGGGGCGAACACTGAAGCTTTCTTT. Translated, it gives CASSESGTGANTEAFF.

This sequence joins TRBV6-1 and TRBJ1-1; D is ambiguous. Germline loops: CDR1 MNHNS, CDR2 SASEGT. The ends were cut back, 0 bases at V and 1 base at J, with 12 bases in the middle. This CDR3 is built from 16 residues. The DNA for the CDR3 is TGTGCCAGCAGTGAAGCGTGGCAACATAAGAACACTGAAGCTTTCTTT. It yields the protein CASSEAWQHKNTEAFF.

This clone was found once. This sequence joins TRBV6-6 and TRBJ2-5, with D maybe TRBD2 (5 bases). The CDR3 totals 11 residues. V lost 8 bases, J lost 5 bases, and 9 bases lay in between. Germline V gene data show CDR1 as MNHNY and CDR2 as SVGAGI (reference sequence). CDR3 in DNA: TGTGCCAGCGGGAGAGGGGAGACCCAGTACTTC. Translated: CASGRGETQYF.

The genes are TRBV6-5 and TRBJ1-2, with TRBD1 identical over 8 bases. This CDR3 is built from 11 residues. Per the germline V gene, CDR1 is MNHEY and CDR2 is SVGAGI. With V trimmed by 9 bases and J by 8 bases, 5 bases remained unmatched. The CDR3 loop is CASGQGLGYTF. CDR3 nucleotides: TGTGCCAGTGGACAGGGTTTAGGCTACACCTTC.